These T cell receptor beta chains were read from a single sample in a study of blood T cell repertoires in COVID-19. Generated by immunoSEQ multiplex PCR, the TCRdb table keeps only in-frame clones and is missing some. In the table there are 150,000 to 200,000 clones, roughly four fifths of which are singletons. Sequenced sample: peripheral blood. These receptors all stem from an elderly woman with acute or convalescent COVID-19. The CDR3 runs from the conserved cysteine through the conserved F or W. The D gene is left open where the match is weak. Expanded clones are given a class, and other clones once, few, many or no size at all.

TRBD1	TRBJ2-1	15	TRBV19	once	TGTGCCAGTACCGCGGACAGGGGGCGGTACAATGAGCAGTTCTTC	CASTADRGRYNEQFF
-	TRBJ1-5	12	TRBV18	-	TGTGCCAGCTCACCAGCGAATCAGCCCCAGCATTTT	CASSPANQPQHF
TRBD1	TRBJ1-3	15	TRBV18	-	TGTGCCAGCTCCCCGGACAGGGGGCCCGGAAACACCATATATTTT	CASSPDRGPGNTIYF
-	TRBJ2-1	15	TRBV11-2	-	TGTGCCAGCAGCAACAGGGTTGGGTCCTACAATGAGCAGTTCTTC	CASSNRVGSYNEQFF
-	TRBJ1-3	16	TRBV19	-	TGTGCCAGTAGTATTGTGGGAGTTGACCCTGGAAACACCATATATTTT	CASSIVGVDPGNTIYF
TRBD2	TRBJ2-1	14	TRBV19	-	TGTGCCAGTAGTACCAGGACTAGGGACAATGAGCAGTTCTTC	CASSTRTRDNEQFF
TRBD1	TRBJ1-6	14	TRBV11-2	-	TGTGCCAGCAGCCCAGGGGGCAATAATTCACCCCTCCACTTT	CASSPGGNNSPLHF
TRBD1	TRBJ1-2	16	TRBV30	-	TGTGCCTGGAGAGCAAAACAGGGGGTTGGGGAACATGGCTACACCTTC	CAWRAKQGVGEHGYTF
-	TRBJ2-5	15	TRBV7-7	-	TGTGCTAGCACCCTTGGGGACCAGGGGATGGAGACCCAGTACTTC	CASTLGDQGMETQYF
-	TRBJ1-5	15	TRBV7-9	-	TGTGCCAGCAGCCGCGGAAGCGGGGCAAATCAGCCCCAGCATTTT	CASSRGSGANQPQHF
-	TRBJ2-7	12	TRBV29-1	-	TGCAGCGTTTTGGCAGGGAAAGCCGAGCAGTACTTC	CSVLAGKAEQYF
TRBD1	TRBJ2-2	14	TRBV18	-	TGTGCCAGCTCACCCCCAGGGGGAACCGGGGAGCTGTTTTTT	CASSPPGGTGELFF
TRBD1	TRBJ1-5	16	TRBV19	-	TGTGCCAGTGGCCAACCGGGACAGCATAGCAATCAGCCCCAGCATTTT	CASGQPGQHSNQPQHF
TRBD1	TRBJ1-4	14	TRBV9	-	TGTGCCAGCAGCGCTACAGGACAGGTAGAAAAACTGTTTTTT	CASSATGQVEKLFF
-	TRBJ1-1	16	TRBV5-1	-	TGCGCCAGCAGCTTGATAGGGGGGAGGGTTGACACTGAAGCTTTCTTT	CASSLIGGRVDTEAFF
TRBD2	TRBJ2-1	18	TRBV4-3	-	TGCGCCAGCAGTCCCCGGACTAGCGGGGGTGGCTCCTACAATGAGCAGTTCTTC	CASSPRTSGGGSYNEQFF
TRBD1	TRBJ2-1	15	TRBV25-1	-	TGTGCCAGCAGTCCAGGACAGGGAACCTACAATGAGCAGTTCTTC	CASSPGQGTYNEQFF
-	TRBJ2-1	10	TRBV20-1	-	TGCAGTGCGGAACAGGGTGGGCAGTTCTTC	CSAEQGGQFF
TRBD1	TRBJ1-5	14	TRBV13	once	TGTGCCAGCAGCCTAAACAGGGGATCGGGGCCCCAGCATTTT	CASSLNRGSGPQHF
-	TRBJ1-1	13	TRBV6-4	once	TGTGCCAGCAGGGCCACATTGAACACTGAAGCTTTCTTT	CASRATLNTEAFF
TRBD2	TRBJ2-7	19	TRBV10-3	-	TGTGCCATCAGTGAGCCCGACAGGGGGGGACTAGCGGACCCCTACGAGCAGTACTTC	CAISEPDRGGLADPYEQYF
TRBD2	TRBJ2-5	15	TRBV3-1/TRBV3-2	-	TGTGCCAGCAGCCAAGGGACTAGCGGGGGGAAGACCCAGTACTTC	CASSQGTSGGKTQYF
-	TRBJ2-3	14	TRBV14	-	TGTGCCAGCAGCCTAGGGGCTACCTGGGGTACGCAGTATTTT	CASSLGATWGTQYF
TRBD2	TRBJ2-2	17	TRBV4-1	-	TGCGCCAGCAGCCTATTTGGACTAGCGAGACGCACCGGGGAGCTGTTTTTT	CASSLFGLARRTGELFF
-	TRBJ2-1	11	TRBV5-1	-	TGCGCCAGCAGCTCTGACAATGAGCAGTTCTTC	CASSSDNEQFF
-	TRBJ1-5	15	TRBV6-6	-	TGTGCCAGCAGTTCCTTCATCCAACGGGATCAGCCCCAGCATTTT	CASSSFIQRDQPQHF
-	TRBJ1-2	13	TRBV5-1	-	TGCGCCAGCAGCTTGGATACAGGTCTGGGCTACACCTTC	CASSLDTGLGYTF
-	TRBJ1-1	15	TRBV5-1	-	TGCGCCAGCAGCTCAGAAGCAGGGTTCTCGATTGAAGCTTTCTTT	CASSSEAGFSIEAFF
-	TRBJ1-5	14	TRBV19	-	TGTGCCAGTAGTACAGGGCAGGTCAGGTCGGGCCAGCATTTT	CASSTGQVRSGQHF
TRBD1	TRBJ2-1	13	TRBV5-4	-	TGTGCCAGCAGCACGGGACAGGCTTATGAGCAGTTCTTC	CASSTGQAYEQFF
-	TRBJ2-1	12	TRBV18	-	TGTGCCAGCTCAAGACTCCGGGATGAGCAGTTCTTC	CASSRLRDEQFF
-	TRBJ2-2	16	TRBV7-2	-	TGTGCCAGCAGCTTTAGGTTCGGGGCGAACACCGGGGAGCTGTTTTTT	CASSFRFGANTGELFF
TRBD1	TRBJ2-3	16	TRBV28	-	TGTGCCAGCAGCCGAAACGGACAGGCCCTGGTGGATACGCAGTATTTT	CASSRNGQALVDTQYF
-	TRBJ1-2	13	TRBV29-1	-	TGCAGCGTTCACGCAGGGCCAACCTATGGCTACACCTTC	CSVHAGPTYGYTF
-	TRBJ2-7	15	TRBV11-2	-	TGTGCCAGCAGCTTTAATGTAGACAGAACCTACGAGCAGTACTTC	CASSFNVDRTYEQYF
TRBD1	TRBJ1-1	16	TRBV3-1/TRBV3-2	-	TGTGCCAGCAGCTCCTTAGACAGGGGAGAAGGAACTGAAGCTTTCTTT	CASSSLDRGEGTEAFF
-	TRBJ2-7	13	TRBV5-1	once	TGCGCCAGCAGCTTTAAAGGGGTTCACGAGCAGTACTTC	CASSFKGVHEQYF
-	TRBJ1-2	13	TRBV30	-	TGTGCCTGGAGTGTGGGGGGGTACTATGGCTACACCTTC	CAWSVGGYYGYTF
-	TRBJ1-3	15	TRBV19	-	TGTGCCAGTAGTCTGGGGCATAGATCTGGAAACACCATATATTTT	CASSLGHRSGNTIYF
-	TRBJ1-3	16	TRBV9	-	TGTGCCAGCAGCGTAGAGTCTCGGTTCTCTGGAAACACCATATATTTT	CASSVESRFSGNTIYF
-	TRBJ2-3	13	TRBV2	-	TGTGCCAGCCGAAACAAAAACACAGATACGCAGTATTTT	CASRNKNTDTQYF
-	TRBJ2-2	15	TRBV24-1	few	TGTGCCACCAGCGATCCGACTGATAGAGCCGGGGAGCTGTTTTTT	CATSDPTDRAGELFF
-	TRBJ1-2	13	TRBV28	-	TGTGCCAGCAGTTTCCGGGGGGCGTCTGGCTACACCTTC	CASSFRGASGYTF
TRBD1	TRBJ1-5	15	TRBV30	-	TGTGCCTGGAGTGGGGGACAGACGTCGAGTCAGCCCCAGCATTTT	CAWSGGQTSSQPQHF
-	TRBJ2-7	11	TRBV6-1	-	TGTGCCAGCAGTGAGCGTTCCGAGCAGTACTTC	CASSERSEQYF
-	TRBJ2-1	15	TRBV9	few	TGTGCCAGCAGCGTAGGCGGAAACGGGTACAATGAGCAGTTCTTC	CASSVGGNGYNEQFF
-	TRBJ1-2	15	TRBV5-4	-	TGTGCCAGCAGCCCGGGAGGTCAGGGTCGGTATGGCTACACCTTC	CASSPGGQGRYGYTF
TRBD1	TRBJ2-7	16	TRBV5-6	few	TGTGCCAGCAGCTCCGCTTGGCAGGGGGCGATCTACGAGCAGTACTTC	CASSSAWQGAIYEQYF
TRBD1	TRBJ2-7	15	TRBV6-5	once	TGTGCCAGCAGTTCTTCCGGGACAGAAAAGGCCGAGCAGTACTTC	CASSSSGTEKAEQYF
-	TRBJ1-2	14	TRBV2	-	TGTGCCAGCAGTAAGAATCGGCAGGGCGATGGCTACACCTTC	CASSKNRQGDGYTF
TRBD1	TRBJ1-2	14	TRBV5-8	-	TGTGCCAGCAGCTTGGCGGACAGGGGATATGGCTACACCTTC	CASSLADRGYGYTF
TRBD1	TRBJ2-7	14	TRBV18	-	TGTGCCAGTCGCCCGGGACAGGGTGTCTACGAGCAGTACTTC	CASRPGQGVYEQYF
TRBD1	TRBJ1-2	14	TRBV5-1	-	TGCGCCAGCAGCACGACAGGGTTTGACTATGGCTACACCTTC	CASSTTGFDYGYTF
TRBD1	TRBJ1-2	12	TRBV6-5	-	TGTGCCAGCAGTAGGGGGCGCCGGGGCTACACCTTC	CASSRGRRGYTF
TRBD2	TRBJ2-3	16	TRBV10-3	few	TGTGCCATCAAAGGGACTAGCGTTGGGATCACAGATACGCAGTATTTT	CAIKGTSVGITDTQYF
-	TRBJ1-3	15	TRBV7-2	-	TGTGCCAGCGCTTGGGCCGCGGGGGTCGGAAACACCATATATTTT	CASAWAAGVGNTIYF
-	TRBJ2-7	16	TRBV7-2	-	TGTGCCAGCAGCTTATTTTCGGGAGCAGGAACTTACGAGCAGTACTTC	CASSLFSGAGTYEQYF